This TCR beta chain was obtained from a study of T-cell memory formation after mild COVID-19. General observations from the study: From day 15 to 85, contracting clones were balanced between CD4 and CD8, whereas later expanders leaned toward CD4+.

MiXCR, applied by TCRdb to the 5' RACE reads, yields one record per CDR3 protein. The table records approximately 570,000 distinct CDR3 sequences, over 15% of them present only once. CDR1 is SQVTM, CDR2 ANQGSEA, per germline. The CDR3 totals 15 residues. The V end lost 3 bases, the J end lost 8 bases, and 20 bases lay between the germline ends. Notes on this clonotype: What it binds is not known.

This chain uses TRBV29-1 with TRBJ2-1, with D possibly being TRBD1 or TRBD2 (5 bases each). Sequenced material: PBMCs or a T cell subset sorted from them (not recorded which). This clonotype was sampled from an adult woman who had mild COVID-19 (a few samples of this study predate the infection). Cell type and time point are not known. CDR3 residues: CSVDGRAGLEDEQFF. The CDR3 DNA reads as TGCAGCGTTGATGGTCGGGCAGGGTTGGAGGATGAGCAGTTCTTC.